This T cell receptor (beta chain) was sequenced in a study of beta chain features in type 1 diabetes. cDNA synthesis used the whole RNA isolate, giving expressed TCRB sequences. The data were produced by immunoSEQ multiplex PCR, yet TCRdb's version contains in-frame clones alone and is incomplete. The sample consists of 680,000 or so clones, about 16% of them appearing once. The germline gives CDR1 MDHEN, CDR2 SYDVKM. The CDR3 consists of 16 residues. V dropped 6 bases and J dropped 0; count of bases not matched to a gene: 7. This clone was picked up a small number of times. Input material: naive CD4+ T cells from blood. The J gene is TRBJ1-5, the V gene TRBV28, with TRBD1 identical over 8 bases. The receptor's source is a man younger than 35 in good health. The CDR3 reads CASSSGTGYSNQPQHF. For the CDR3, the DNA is TGTGCCAGCAGCTCCGGGACAGGTTATAGCAATCAGCCCCAGCATTTT.